This is a list of T cell receptor beta chains from one sample in a study of T cell responses to AZD1222 COVID-19 vaccine. This table comes from immunoSEQ multiplex PCR, and its TCRdb copy is limited to in-frame clones, with some not included. The table lists some 130,000 clones, roughly 90% of them singletons. The sequencing here drew on peripheral blood, taken on day 0 of AZD1222 vaccination. These receptors all stem from an adult in good health. The CDR3 runs from the conserved cysteine through the conserved F or W. Each record gives: V gene, D gene, clone size, J gene, CDR3 DNA, CDR3 protein. The D gene is left open where the match is weak. Clone size, where shown, is once, few, many, or a class for clones that have expanded.

>TRBV3-1/TRBV3-2|TRBD2|.|TRBJ2-1
TGTGCCAGCAGCCAACTAAGGGCTAGCGGGAATGAGCAGTTCTTC
CASSQLRASGNEQFF
>TRBV7-2|TRBD1|.|TRBJ1-2
TGTGCCAGCAGCCCTAGACCGGGGGGACAGGGAAACTATGGCTACACCTTC
CASSPRPGGQGNYGYTF
>TRBV6-4|.|.|TRBJ2-2
TGTGCCAGCAGTGTGAGTCTCAACTCCGGGGAGCTGTTTTTT
CASSVSLNSGELFF
>TRBV4-1|TRBD1|.|TRBJ1-1
TGCGCCAGCAGCCAATTATCAGGGGGGCTAACAGGAGCTTTCTTT
CASSQLSGGLTGAFF
>TRBV15|.|.|TRBJ1-1
TGTGCCACCAGCAGAACACCCAGGTTTACTGAAGCTTTCTTT
CATSRTPRFTEAFF
>TRBV7-2|.|.|TRBJ1-5
TGTGCCAGCAGCTTATACGGGGCGAAGCTTCAGCCCCAGCATTTT
CASSLYGAKLQPQHF
>TRBV29-1|.|.|TRBJ2-1
TGCAGCGTTGAATATCTATTAACGGGAGAGGCCTACAATGAGCAGTTCTTC
CSVEYLLTGEAYNEQFF
>TRBV6-5|.|.|TRBJ1-1
TGTGCCAGCAGTTACTCGAGTTCTGGAGGGAACACTGAAGCTTTCTTT
CASSYSSSGGNTEAFF
>TRBV15|.|.|TRBJ1-3
TGTGCCACCAGCAGAGATGACAGGATACGGGAAAACACCATATATTTT
CATSRDDRIRENTIYF
>TRBV27|TRBD1|.|TRBJ1-4
TGTGCCAGCAGTTTCTTCGGGACAGGGCCTAATGAAAAACTGTTTTTT
CASSFFGTGPNEKLFF
>TRBV6-5|.|.|TRBJ1-1
TGTGCCAGCAGTTACGGAGGGTATGAAGCTTTCTTT
CASSYGGYEAFF
>TRBV28|.|.|TRBJ1-5
TGTGCCAGCAGTTTTTTCAGGAGCAATCAGCCCCAGCATTTT
CASSFFRSNQPQHF
>TRBV5-1|.|.|TRBJ1-1
TGCGCCAGCAGCACCACGGTCCAGGTGAACACTGAAGCTTTCTTT
CASSTTVQVNTEAFF
>TRBV4-1|TRBD1|.|TRBJ2-2
TGCGCCAGCAGCCAAGATGGGGGACAGGTCGGGGAGCTGTTTTTT
CASSQDGGQVGELFF
>TRBV6-5|.|.|TRBJ2-3
TGTGCCAGCAGTCCCGGGACGGCCTCAACGCCGCAGTATTTT
CASSPGTASTPQYF
>TRBV4-3|.|.|TRBJ1-1
TGCGCCAGCAGCCAAGATCGGGGGATTATAAACACTGAAGCTTTCTTT
CASSQDRGIINTEAFF
>TRBV5-6|TRBD2|.|TRBJ2-1
TGTGCCAGCAGCTTGGGGGGACTAGCGAATGAGCAGTTCTTC
CASSLGGLANEQFF
>TRBV7-3|.|.|TRBJ1-1
TGTGCCAGCAGCTTGAGCCCTAAGGACACTGAAGCTTTCTTT
CASSLSPKDTEAFF
>TRBV10-3|TRBD2|.|TRBJ2-7
TGTGCCATCAGTAGACTAGCGGGGGACTCCTCCTACGAGCAGTACTTC
CAISRLAGDSSYEQYF
>TRBV7-3|TRBD1|few|TRBJ1-2
TGTGCCAGCAGCTTAACTGGACAGGTTGACTATGGCTACACCTTC
CASSLTGQVDYGYTF
>TRBV28|.|once|TRBJ1-5
TGTGCCAGCAGGCGTCAGGGTCGGGGGCAGCCCCAGCATTTT
CASRRQGRGQPQHF
>TRBV30|.|.|TRBJ1-2
TGTGCCTGGGTCACAGGATTGACTAACTATGGCTACACCTTC
CAWVTGLTNYGYTF
>TRBV12-3/TRBV12-4|.|.|TRBJ2-1
TGTGCCAGCAGTTTCCCCGACCAGGGCTCGCAGCTCTTC
CASSFPDQGSQLF
>TRBV19|.|.|TRBJ1-2
TGTGCCAGTAGTAATCCAGGGCGCCCCAACTATGGCTACACCTTC
CASSNPGRPNYGYTF
>TRBV5-1|.|.|TRBJ2-2
TGCGCCAGCAGCCAGGTGGCAACGAACACCGGGGAGCTGTTTTTT
CASSQVATNTGELFF
>TRBV6-5|TRBD2|.|TRBJ2-3
TGTGCCAGCAGTTTAAGCGGGACCGGCACAGATACGCAGTATTTT
CASSLSGTGTDTQYF
>TRBV6-1|TRBD1|.|TRBJ2-1
TGTGCCAGCAGTGAACGGTCCGGACAGGTCCCTACTGAGCAGTTCTTC
CASSERSGQVPTEQFF
>TRBV27|TRBD1|once|TRBJ2-7
TGTGCCAGCAAGACGGGGACAGGCCCCTACGAGCAGTACTTC
CASKTGTGPYEQYF
>TRBV27|.|.|TRBJ1-1
TGTGCCAGCAGTTTACGCCTCCAAGCTGAAGCTTTCTTT
CASSLRLQAEAFF
>TRBV19|.|.|TRBJ2-7
TGTGCCAGTAGTTCATCTGGGGGGCGACTGGGTAACGAGCAGTACTTC
CASSSSGGRLGNEQYF
>TRBV12-3/TRBV12-4|.|once|TRBJ2-3
TGTGCCAGCAGTTTCCAATATACGCAGTATTTT
CASSFQYTQYF
>TRBV3-1/TRBV3-2|.|once|TRBJ2-7
TGTGCCAGCAGCCAAGTTATTTACGAGCAGTACTTC
CASSQVIYEQYF
>TRBV28|.|.|TRBJ1-3
TGTGCCAGCAGCCAACAACTACGCTCTGGAAACACCATATATTTT
CASSQQLRSGNTIYF
>TRBV27|TRBD1|.|TRBJ1-5
TGTGCCAGCAGTTCTTGGCAGGGGGCGATGGGCAATCAGCCCCAGCATTTT
CASSSWQGAMGNQPQHF
>TRBV18|.|.|TRBJ1-2
TGTGCCAGCTCCCTGTCGACAGATTCCTATGGCTACACCTTC
CASSLSTDSYGYTF
>TRBV18|.|.|TRBJ1-1
TGTGCCAGCTCACCAGCAGGGCAGGGCACTGAAGCTTTCTTT
CASSPAGQGTEAFF
>TRBV5-1|.|.|TRBJ2-1
TGCGCCAGCAGCTTGATTTTGACTAGTAAGAGGTCCGAGGCCCCCAATGAGCAGTTCTTC
CASSLILTSKRSEAPNEQFF
>TRBV7-9|.|.|TRBJ1-5
TGTGCCAGCAGCTTCGACAGGTCAAAGCCCCAGCATTTT
CASSFDRSKPQHF
>TRBV5-6|.|.|TRBJ1-5
TGTGCCAGCAGCTTGTCTGCGATTAGCAATCAGCCCCAGCATTTT
CASSLSAISNQPQHF
>TRBV7-2|TRBD1|.|TRBJ1-5
TGTGCCAGCAGCTCCCGGGACAGGTATCAGCCCCAGCATTTT
CASSSRDRYQPQHF
>TRBV19|.|.|TRBJ1-1
TGTGCCAGTAGTATCGCGGGGGCGAACACTGAAGCTTTCTTT
CASSIAGANTEAFF
>TRBV6-6|TRBD2|.|TRBJ2-5
TGTGCCAGCAGTCCCGGGACTAGCGGGATAGGGTTAGAAGAGACCCAGTACTTC
CASSPGTSGIGLEETQYF
>TRBV6-6|.|.|TRBJ2-1
TGTGCCAGCCGGGACGGGAAATACAATGAGCAGTTCTTC
CASRDGKYNEQFF
>TRBV27|.|.|TRBJ2-5
TGTGCCAGCAGTTTCTCGGGCGGTTTCCAAGAGACCCAGTACTTC
CASSFSGGFQETQYF
>TRBV15|.|few|TRBJ1-1
TGTGCCACCAGCAGGGCAGGCATGAACACTGAAGCTTTCTTT
CATSRAGMNTEAFF
>TRBV27|TRBD1|.|TRBJ1-2
TGTGCCAGCAGTCCGATAGGGGACAGGGTAGGGGGCTACACCTTC
CASSPIGDRVGGYTF
>TRBV4-1|TRBD1|.|TRBJ1-4
TGCGCCAGCAGCCAGTTGACAGGGTTGTATGAAAAACTGTTTTTT
CASSQLTGLYEKLFF
>TRBV13|.|.|TRBJ2-5
TGTGCCAGCAGCTTGAAACCTAAGGAGACCCAGTACTTC
CASSLKPKETQYF
>TRBV10-3|TRBD1|.|TRBJ2-7
TGTGCCATCGGGGGCCGACAGGGCTACGAGCAGTACTTC
CAIGGRQGYEQYF
>TRBV12-5|.|.|TRBJ1-2
TGTGCTAGTGGAAAGACAGAATTCTATGGCTACACCTTC
CASGKTEFYGYTF
>TRBV27|TRBD2|.|TRBJ2-1
TGTGCCAGCAGTTCCAAACTAGCGGGGGACCCTACGCATGAGCAGTTCTTC
CASSSKLAGDPTHEQFF
>TRBV5-1|.|.|TRBJ2-4
TGCGCCAGCAGCCCCCTGGCCGGGTCCAAAAACATTCAGTACTTC
CASSPLAGSKNIQYF